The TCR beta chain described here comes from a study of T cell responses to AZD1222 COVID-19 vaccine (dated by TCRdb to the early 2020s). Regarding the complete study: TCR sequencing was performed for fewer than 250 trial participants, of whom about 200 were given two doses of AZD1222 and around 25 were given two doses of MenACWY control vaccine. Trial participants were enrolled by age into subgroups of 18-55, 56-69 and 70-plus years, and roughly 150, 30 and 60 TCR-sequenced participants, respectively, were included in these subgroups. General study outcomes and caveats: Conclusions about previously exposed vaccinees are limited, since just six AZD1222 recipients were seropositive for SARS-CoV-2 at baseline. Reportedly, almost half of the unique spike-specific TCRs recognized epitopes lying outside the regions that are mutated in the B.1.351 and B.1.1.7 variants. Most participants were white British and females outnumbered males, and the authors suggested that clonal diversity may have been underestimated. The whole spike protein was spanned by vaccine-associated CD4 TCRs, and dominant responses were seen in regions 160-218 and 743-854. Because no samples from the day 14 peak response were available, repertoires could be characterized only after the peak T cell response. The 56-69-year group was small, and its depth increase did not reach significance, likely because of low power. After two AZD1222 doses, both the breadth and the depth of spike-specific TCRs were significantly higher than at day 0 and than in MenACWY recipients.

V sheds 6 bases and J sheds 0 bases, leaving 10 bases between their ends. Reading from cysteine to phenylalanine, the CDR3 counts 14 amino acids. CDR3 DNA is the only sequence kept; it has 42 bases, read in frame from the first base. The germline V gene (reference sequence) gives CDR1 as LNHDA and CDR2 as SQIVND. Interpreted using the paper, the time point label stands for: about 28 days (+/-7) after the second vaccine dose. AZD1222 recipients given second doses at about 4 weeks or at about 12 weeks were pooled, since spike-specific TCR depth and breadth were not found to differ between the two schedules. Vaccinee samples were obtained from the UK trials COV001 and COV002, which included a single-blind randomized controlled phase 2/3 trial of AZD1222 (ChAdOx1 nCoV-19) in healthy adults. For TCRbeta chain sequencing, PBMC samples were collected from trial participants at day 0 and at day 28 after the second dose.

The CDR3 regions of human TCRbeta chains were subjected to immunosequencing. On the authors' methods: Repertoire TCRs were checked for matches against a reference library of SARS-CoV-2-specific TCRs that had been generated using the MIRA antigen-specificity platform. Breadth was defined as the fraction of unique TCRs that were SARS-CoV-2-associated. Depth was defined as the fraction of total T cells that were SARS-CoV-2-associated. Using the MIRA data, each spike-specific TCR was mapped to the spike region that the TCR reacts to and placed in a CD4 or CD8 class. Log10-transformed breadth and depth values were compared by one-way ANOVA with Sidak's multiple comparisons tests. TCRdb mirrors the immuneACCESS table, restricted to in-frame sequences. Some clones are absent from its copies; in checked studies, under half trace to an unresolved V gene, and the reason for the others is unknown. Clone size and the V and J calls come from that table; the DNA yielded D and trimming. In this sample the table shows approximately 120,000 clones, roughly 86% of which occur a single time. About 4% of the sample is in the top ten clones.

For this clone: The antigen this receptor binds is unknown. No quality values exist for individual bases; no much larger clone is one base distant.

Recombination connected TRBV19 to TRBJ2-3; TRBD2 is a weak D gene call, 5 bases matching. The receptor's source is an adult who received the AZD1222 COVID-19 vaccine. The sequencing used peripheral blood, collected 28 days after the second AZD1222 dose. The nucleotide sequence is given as TGTGCCAGTAGCCGTCGGGGAAGCACAGATACGCAGTATTTT. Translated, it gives CASSRRGSTDTQYF.